The sequence of this TCR beta chain was determined in a study of shared clonotypes between healthy human individuals. Study in general: The plates for each donor numbered three CD4 naive, three CD4 memory, two CD8 naive and one CD8 memory.

The CDR3 sequence is 16 residues long. The J segment lost 5 bases and the V segment lost 3 bases, leaving 9 bases of the junction unmatched. Germline CDR1 reads LNHDA; CDR2 reads SQIVND (reference sequence). Terminally differentiated effector memory CD45RA+ cells were excluded by CCR7 positive selection of CD45RO-negative cells. TCRdb's copy holds only in-frame clones and misses some; the assay was immunoSEQ multiplex PCR. The sample consists of 650,000 to 800,000 clones, just over 90% of them appearing once. The V call is TRBV19, the J call TRBJ2-2; 7 bases are shared with TRBD1. Sequencing was performed on naive CD8+ T cells sorted from blood. The source of this sequence is a man aged 30 to 39 in good health. CDR3: CASSIGRTGATGELFF. The CDR3, as DNA: TGTGCCAGTAGTATCGGCCGTACAGGGGCTACCGGGGAGCTGTTTTTT.